This is a list of T cell receptor beta chains from one sample in a study of blood T cell repertoires in COVID-19. Measured with immunoSEQ multiplex PCR; TCRdb has only the in-frame clones, and not every one. The data hold fewer than 300,000 clones, with 82% observed a single time. Sequences were obtained from PBMCs or T cells enriched from blood (not recorded which). The receptors here all came from a middle-aged man who had been exposed to COVID-19. The CDR3 runs from the conserved cysteine through the conserved F or W. A D gene is named only where the DNA matches it firmly. Clone size appears in some rows only: once, few, many, or a class for an expanded clone.

CDR3 protein: CASGYTGKMDQPQHF
D gene: -
J gene: TRBJ1-5
clone size: -
V gene: TRBV2

CDR3 protein: CASGTGEAPLHF
D gene: TRBD1
J gene: TRBJ1-6
clone size: -
V gene: TRBV6-4

CDR3 protein: CASSSAGTSGTYEQYF
D gene: TRBD2
J gene: TRBJ2-7
clone size: -
V gene: TRBV19

CDR3 protein: CASSYTQNVGAEQFF
D gene: -
J gene: TRBJ2-1
clone size: -
V gene: TRBV6-5

CDR3 protein: CASSSGLAGTTRANEQFF
D gene: TRBD2
J gene: TRBJ2-1
clone size: -
V gene: TRBV7-8

CDR3 protein: CASSIGTGVRANYGYTF
D gene: TRBD1
J gene: TRBJ1-2
clone size: -
V gene: TRBV19

CDR3 protein: CASRPLAVSYNEQFF
D gene: TRBD2
J gene: TRBJ2-1
clone size: -
V gene: TRBV6-4

CDR3 protein: CASSPTSETTYGYTF
D gene: -
J gene: TRBJ1-2
clone size: -
V gene: TRBV18

CDR3 protein: CAISPQTANYGYTF
D gene: -
J gene: TRBJ1-2
clone size: -
V gene: TRBV10-3

CDR3 protein: CASGDRDYEQYF
D gene: TRBD1
J gene: TRBJ2-7
clone size: -
V gene: TRBV7-9

CDR3 protein: CASSHSLAGDGTQYF
D gene: TRBD2
J gene: TRBJ2-5
clone size: -
V gene: TRBV3-1/TRBV3-2

CDR3 protein: CASSQASSQGEQFF
D gene: -
J gene: TRBJ2-1
clone size: few
V gene: TRBV3-1/TRBV3-2

CDR3 protein: CATAQLAGLNNEQFF
D gene: TRBD2
J gene: TRBJ2-1
clone size: -
V gene: TRBV10-3

CDR3 protein: CASSQGHLLAGEKNEQFF
D gene: TRBD2
J gene: TRBJ2-1
clone size: -
V gene: TRBV3-1/TRBV3-2

CDR3 protein: CASSRTGSAGFTDPKETQYF
D gene: -
J gene: TRBJ2-5
clone size: -
V gene: TRBV21-1

CDR3 protein: CASRTGTGANVLTF
D gene: TRBD1
J gene: TRBJ2-6
clone size: -
V gene: TRBV28

CDR3 protein: CASSEPGQVTYEQYF
D gene: TRBD1
J gene: TRBJ2-7
clone size: -
V gene: TRBV6-1

CDR3 protein: CASRRQGLEAFF
D gene: TRBD1
J gene: TRBJ1-1
clone size: few
V gene: TRBV2

CDR3 protein: CVGAGNYGYTF
D gene: -
J gene: TRBJ1-2
clone size: -
V gene: TRBV6-5

CDR3 protein: CASSEALPGTVNSPLHF
D gene: TRBD1
J gene: TRBJ1-6
clone size: -
V gene: TRBV6-1

CDR3 protein: CAGSNRDYGYTF
D gene: -
J gene: TRBJ1-2
clone size: -
V gene: TRBV2

CDR3 protein: CASSPLGAPAVYEQYF
D gene: -
J gene: TRBJ2-7
clone size: -
V gene: TRBV27

CDR3 protein: CASSSRGDGPQHF
D gene: -
J gene: TRBJ1-5
clone size: -
V gene: TRBV12-3/TRBV12-4

CDR3 protein: CASSSRGQGTEAFF
D gene: TRBD1
J gene: TRBJ1-1
clone size: -
V gene: TRBV5-1

CDR3 protein: CASKQGMNTEAFF
D gene: TRBD1
J gene: TRBJ1-1
clone size: -
V gene: TRBV2